Shown below are 21 T cell receptor beta chains from a single sample sequenced in a study of blood T cell repertoires in COVID-19. Repertoires were generated with immunoSEQ multiplex PCR, while TCRdb's copy carries only in-frame clones and drops some. The sample lists hundreds of thousands of clones, just under 90% occurring once. The sequenced material came from PBMCs or T cells enriched from blood (not recorded which). Receptors originate from a man in his fifties who had been exposed to COVID-19.

The V call is TRBV5-8, the J call TRBJ2-2; 9 bases match TRBD2. The junction had 4 bases not matched to a gene; V was cut back by 1 base and J by 6 bases. This CDR3 comprises 15 residues. In germline, CDR1 is SGHTS, CDR2 YDEGEE. The CDR3 DNA reads as TGTGCCAGCAGCTTGACACTAGCGGGCCCCGGGGAGCTGTTTTTT. Translation gives CASSLTLAGPGELFF.

There are a few counts of this clone. Here the CDR3 reads CASSPNGGNGNTIYF. The DNA of the CDR3 is TGTGCCAGCTCACCGAACGGGGGGAATGGAAACACCATATATTTT. The chain is built from TRBV18 and TRBJ1-3; tentative D call: TRBD1 (5 bases). From germline, CDR1 is KGHSH and CDR2 LQKENI. CDR3 length: 15 amino acids. The ends were cut back, 3 bases at V and 3 bases at J, with 12 bases in the middle.

Only one count was recorded for this clone. The CDR3 here is CASSLGGRGQETQYF. Here the CDR3 DNA reads TGTGCCAGCAGCTTGGGGGGCAGGGGGCAAGAGACCCAGTACTTC. V is TRBV5-4 and J is TRBJ2-5; 7 positions agree with TRBD1. J was trimmed by 2 bases and V by 0 bases; bases with no gene match: 4. The CDR3 extends over 15 amino acids. Per the germline V gene, CDR1 is SGHNT and CDR2 is YYREEE (reference sequence). Full variable domain (outside the CDR3, taken from reference TRBV5-4 and TRBJ2-5): ETGVTQSPTHLIKTRGQQVTLRCSSQSGHNTVSWYQQALGQGPQFIFQYYREEENGRGNFPPRFSGLQFPNYSSELNVNALELDDSALYLCASSLGGRGQETQYFGPGTRLLVL.

The V gene is TRBV5-5, the J gene TRBJ1-3, with D hard to call. The CDR3 spans 16 residues. V was clipped by 1 base and J by 0 bases, with 11 bases between them. Germline CDR1 and CDR2: SGHKS and YYEKEE (reference sequence). CDR3 loop: CASSLREPFSGNTIYF. In DNA form, the CDR3 reads TGTGCCAGCAGCTTGAGGGAGCCCTTCTCTGGAAACACCATATATTTT.

V usage is TRBV19 and J usage is TRBJ1-6; D perhaps matches TRBD1 (5 bases). Trimming cost V 0 bases and J 8 bases, with 26 bases left between them. The CDR3 spans 20 residues. Germline V CDR1 and CDR2: LNHDA, SQIVND (reference sequence). Here the CDR3 reads CASSIEGFRQLTTADSPLHF. CDR3 bases: TGTGCCAGTAGTATAGAGGGTTTCAGACAGTTAACTACGGCTGATTCACCCCTCCACTTT.

The chain employs TRBV27 and TRBJ1-2; TRBD1 is a possible D gene (6 bases). CDR1 and CDR2 (germline): MNHEY, SMNVEV (reference sequence). CDR3 length: 16 residues. V lost 2 bases, J lost 2 bases, and 15 bases lay in between. The CDR3 DNA reads as TGTGCCAGCAGTTTAAAACGCAGGGGAGAGAACTATGGCTACACCTTC. Translating gives CASSLKRRGENYGYTF.

The V and J genes are TRBV5-1 and TRBJ2-1; 10 bases agree with TRBD1. After removal of 4 bases from V and 5 bases from J, the junction contained 9 bases not matched to a gene. Germline V gives CDR1 SGHRS, CDR2 YFSETQ. This CDR3 is built from 16 residues. CDR3 coding DNA: TGCGCCAGCAGCCACCAGGGACAGGGGACCGACAATGAGCAGTTCTTC. Translation gives CASSHQGQGTDNEQFF.

The chain couples TRBV12-5 to TRBJ2-1, with D possibly being TRBD1 (5 bases). Germline CDR1 reads LGHNT; CDR2 reads FRNRAP. V was clipped by 5 bases and J by 3 bases, with 11 bases between them. The CDR3 runs 14 residues. The CDR3 here is CASGETEHYNEQFF. CDR3 coding DNA: TGTGCTAGTGGTGAGACAGAACACTACAATGAGCAGTTCTTC.

The chain couples TRBV13 to TRBJ1-1, with TRBD1 matching 7 bases. The V gene end was trimmed by 5 bases and the J gene end by 5 bases; junction bases not matched to a gene: 8. The germline V gene has CDR1 PRHDT and CDR2 FYEKMQ (reference sequence). The CDR3 has 14 amino acids. The CDR3 spells CASSTRGVRTEAFF. DNA for the CDR3: TGTGCCAGCAGCACCAGGGGGGTCCGGACTGAAGCTTTCTTT.

The chain recombines TRBV5-1 with TRBJ1-6, with 7 bases fitting TRBD1. CDR1 is SGHRS and CDR2 is YFSETQ in the germline V gene. This CDR3 spans 15 amino acids. After removal of 3 bases from V and 7 bases from J, the junction contained 7 bases not matched to a gene. CDR3 DNA sequence: TGCGCCAGCAGCTCAACCGGGACAGTCAATTCACCCCTCCACTTT. Protein product: CASSSTGTVNSPLHF.

This sequence joins TRBV2 and TRBJ2-5; a possible D gene is TRBD2 (6 bases). CDR3 size: 13 residues. Germline CDR1 is SNHLY and CDR2 is FYNNEI. V was cut by 8 bases and J by 1 base, with 11 bases left in between. Here the CDR3 reads CASAGQTQETQYF. CDR3 sequence (DNA): TGTGCCAGCGCGGGGCAGACCCAAGAGACCCAGTACTTC.

This rearrangement joins TRBV2 to TRBJ1-1; 7 nucleotides match TRBD1. J lost 1 base, V lost 4 bases, and 6 bases had no gene match. This CDR3 is built from 15 residues. Looked up from germline, CDR1 is SNHLY and CDR2 is FYNNEI. CDR3 nucleotides: TGTGCCAGCAGTGCGCCGACAGGGAGGAACACTGAAGCTTTCTTT. Amino acid sequence: CASSAPTGRNTEAFF.

The rearrangement links TRBV3-1 (or the pseudogene TRBV3-2) to TRBJ1-4; D might be TRBD1 (5 bases). Trimming removed 5 bases from V and 11 bases from J, with 24 bases in between. Germline CDR1 reads LGHDT; CDR2 reads YNNKEL (reference sequence). The CDR3 totals 16 residues. The CDR3 spells CASSDVNAGVWGKLFF. The CDR3 DNA reads TGTGCCAGCAGCGACGTCAACGCGGGGGTTTGGGGGAAACTGTTTTTT.

The chain combines TRBV5-1 with TRBJ2-1; TRBD2 matches at 7 bases. The V segment lost 0 bases and the J segment 7 bases; nucleotides outside the gene matches: 7. CDR3 length: 15 amino acids. CDR1 SGHRS and CDR2 YFSETQ come from the germline V gene. The DNA of the CDR3 is TGCGCCAGCAGCTTGGATGGGTGGGAGGGAAATGAGCAGTTCTTC. It translates to CASSLDGWEGNEQFF. Full variable domain (missing parts from reference TRBV5-1 and TRBJ2-1): KAGVTQTPRYLIKTRGQQVTLSCSPISGHRSVSWYQQTPGQGLQFLFEYFSETQRNKGNFPGRFSGRQFSNSRSEMNVSTLELGDSALYLCASSLDGWEGNEQFFGPGTRLTVL.

The rearrangement uses TRBV5-5 and TRBJ1-5; D gene unclear. Trimming pared 0 bases from V and 5 bases from J, leaving 6 bases between. Germline V gives CDR1 SGHKS, CDR2 YYEKEE (reference sequence). This CDR3 is built from 13 residues. Here the CDR3 DNA reads TGTGCCAGCAGCTTGGGGGAGGATCAGCCCCAGCATTTT. Translating it yields CASSLGEDQPQHF.

The chain recombines TRBV27 with TRBJ1-5; D is ambiguous. Germline assignment: CDR1 MNHEY and CDR2 SMNVEV (reference sequence). Trimming removed 3 bases at V and 6 bases at J, with 12 bases between. The CDR3 covers 14 residues. For the CDR3, the DNA is TGTGCCAGCAGTTTCAACCTGTACAGTCAGCCCCAGCATTTT. Translating it yields CASSFNLYSQPQHF.

The chain links TRBV7-2 to TRBJ2-1, with a possible D match to TRBD1 (5 bases). Trimming took 3 bases from V and 4 from J, leaving 13 bases between them. The CDR3 is 15 residues long. The germline gives CDR1 SGHTA, CDR2 FQGNSA. The CDR3: CASSLAWGGYNEQFF. DNA of the CDR3: TGTGCCAGCAGCTTGGCCTGGGGCGGATACAATGAGCAGTTCTTC.

This clone was picked up one time. The chain joins TRBV5-5 to TRBJ1-2; weak D call: TRBD1 (5 bases). The CDR3 runs to 12 residues. Germline CDR1 is SGHKS and CDR2 is YYEKEE (reference sequence). Trimming shortened V by 2 bases and J by 6 bases, and 8 bases separated the two germline ends. As DNA, the CDR3 is TGTGCCAGCAGCTTCAGGGTCCATGGCTACACCTTC. This encodes CASSFRVHGYTF.

V and J are TRBV30 and TRBJ1-1; D perhaps matches TRBD1 (6 bases). The CDR3 extends over 13 amino acids. Germline lookup yields CDR1 GTSNPN and CDR2 SVGIG (reference sequence). V lost 1 base and J 5 bases, leaving 11 bases between the germline ends. The CDR3 region is CAWSAGADTEAFF. CDR3 DNA sequence: TGTGCCTGGAGTGCAGGGGCGGATACTGAAGCTTTCTTT.

J is TRBJ2-7 and V is TRBV5-1; D might be TRBD2 (7 bases). V was pared by 4 bases and J by 5 bases, with 22 bases between. This CDR3 has 16 amino acids. Germline CDR1 reads SGHRS; CDR2 reads YFSETQ. The CDR3 coding sequence is TGCGCCAGCAGCGCGATTCGGTTTGCGGGGGCGAACGAGCAGTACTTC. This codes for CASSAIRFAGANEQYF.

V gene TRBV18 combines with J gene TRBJ2-7; weak D call: TRBD1 (6 bases). The CDR3 length is 13 residues. CDR1 KGHSH and CDR2 LQKENI come from the germline V gene. Trimming left V 3 bases short and J 2 bases short, with 8 bases between. Written as DNA, the CDR3 is TGTGCCAGCTCACCGGGACACCCCTACGAGCAGTACTTC. It is translated as CASSPGHPYEQYF.